The rows below give T cell receptor beta chains drawn from one sample of a study of blood T cell repertoires in COVID-19. TCRdb's table, derived via immunoSEQ multiplex PCR, lists solely in-frame clones and lacks some. This repertoire shows roughly 30,000 clones, roughly 90% found once; its top ten account for around 5%. The sample was peripheral blood. These receptors came from a human donor in a cohort sampled during active COVID-19. Each CDR3 is given with its conserved first and last residue. A D gene is named only where the DNA matches it firmly. The size entry is marked missing in some rows and otherwise reads once, few, many or a size class.

j_call cdr3_length d_call clone_size v_call cdr3_aa cdr3_nt
TRBJ2-7 15 NA NA TRBV3-1/TRBV3-2 CASSPSGVSSYEQYF TGTGCCAGCAGCCCCTCAGGGGTGTCTTCCTACGAGCAGTACTTC
TRBJ1-1 13 NA NA TRBV9 CASSVGSDTEAFF TGTGCCAGCAGCGTAGGTTCGGACACTGAAGCTTTCTTT
TRBJ1-6 17 TRBD1 once TRBV5-4 CASSGGTGSNRNSPLHF TGTGCCAGCAGCGGGGGGACAGGATCCAATAGGAATTCACCCCTCCACTTT
TRBJ2-7 16 TRBD2 once TRBV9 CASSVVRTRGTYEQYF TGTGCCAGCAGCGTAGTGAGGACTAGGGGTACCTACGAGCAGTACTTC
TRBJ2-5 14 NA NA TRBV7-2 CASSSSAGTETQYF TGTGCCAGCAGCTCCTCGGCGGGGACGGAGACCCAGTACTTC
TRBJ1-5 18 NA NA TRBV7-7 CASSLIMPQGYLNQPQHF TGTGCTAGCAGCTTAATAATGCCTCAGGGTTACCTTAATCAGCCCCAGCATTTT
TRBJ1-4 15 TRBD1 medium-sized TRBV7-8 CASSLVPGQGEKLFF TGTGCCAGCAGCTTAGTTCCGGGACAGGGTGAAAAACTGTTTTTT
TRBJ2-3 15 NA NA TRBV2 CASSDGDPNTDTQYF TGTGCCAGCAGTGACGGAGACCCTAACACAGATACGCAGTATTTT
TRBJ1-5 15 TRBD1 NA TRBV18 CASSRQGGSNQPQHF TGTGCCAGCTCACGACAGGGAGGCAGCAATCAGCCCCAGCATTTT
TRBJ2-3 14 NA once TRBV13 CASSFERGTDTQYF TGTGCCAGCAGCTTTGAGCGGGGCACAGATACGCAGTATTTT
TRBJ2-5 14 TRBD2 NA TRBV2 CASSQGLPVKTQYF TGTGCCAGCAGCCAGGGACTACCCGTCAAGACCCAGTACTTC
TRBJ1-2 14 TRBD1 NA TRBV2 CASPRTGFGYGYTF TGTGCCAGCCCCAGGACAGGGTTCGGCTATGGCTACACCTTC
TRBJ2-7 14 TRBD2 medium-sized TRBV5-1 CASSVSGGDYEQYF TGCGCCAGCAGCGTTAGCGGGGGGGATTACGAGCAGTACTTC
TRBJ1-2 13 NA NA TRBV9 CASSAGANYGYTF TGTGCCAGCAGCGCAGGGGCTAACTATGGCTACACCTTC
TRBJ2-7 14 TRBD2 NA TRBV27 CASRKAGGLNEQYF TGTGCCAGCAGGAAAGCGGGGGGGCTCAACGAGCAGTACTTC
TRBJ1-5 14 TRBD1 NA TRBV6-5 CASRTGGSGQPQHF TGTGCCAGCAGGACAGGGGGCTCGGGACAGCCCCAGCATTTT
TRBJ2-3 15 TRBD2 once TRBV13 CASSLSGGHTDTQYF TGTGCCAGCAGCCTTAGCGGGGGCCACACAGATACGCAGTATTTT
TRBJ1-6 15 TRBD1 once TRBV6-1 CASSDRDRGNSPLHF TGTGCCAGCAGTGACCGGGACAGGGGAAATTCACCCCTCCACTTT
TRBJ2-3 15 TRBD1 NA TRBV5-1 CASSLERARGDTQYF TGCGCCAGCAGCTTGGAAAGGGCCAGGGGGGATACGCAGTATTTT
TRBJ2-7 13 TRBD1 NA TRBV3-1/TRBV3-2 CASRHTTGEEQYF TGTGCCAGCAGACATACTACAGGGGAAGAGCAGTACTTC
TRBJ2-3 16 TRBD2 NA TRBV7-8 CASSLVAGGGPDTQYF TGTGCCAGCAGCTTAGTAGCGGGGGGGGGCCCAGATACGCAGTATTTT
TRBJ1-5 13 TRBD1 NA TRBV19 CASSGTADQPQHF TGTGCCAGTAGTGGGACAGCCGATCAGCCCCAGCATTTT
TRBJ2-3 15 NA NA TRBV27 CASSLRDTLTDTQYF TGTGCCAGCAGTCTCCGGGACACCCTCACAGATACGCAGTATTTT
TRBJ2-7 15 NA NA TRBV5-1 CASTAMTGSSYEQYF TGCGCCAGCACCGCTATGACTGGGAGCTCCTACGAGCAGTACTTC
TRBJ2-7 15 NA NA TRBV11-3 CASSASGTELYEQYF TGTGCCAGCAGCGCGTCCGGGACTGAACTTTACGAGCAGTACTTC
TRBJ2-5 15 TRBD2 NA TRBV5-5 CASSLEGLAGETQYF TGTGCCAGCAGCTTGGAGGGACTAGCGGGAGAGACCCAGTACTTC
TRBJ1-2 15 NA NA TRBV27 CASSLYGPRGYGYTF TGTGCCAGCAGTTTATACGGCCCCAGGGGCTATGGCTACACCTTC
TRBJ2-2 15 NA NA TRBV19 CASSSQTGASGELFF TGTGCCAGTAGTAGCCAGACGGGAGCTAGTGGGGAGCTGTTTTTT
TRBJ2-7 15 NA few TRBV27 CASSLEGDMPYEQYF TGTGCCAGCAGTCTAGAGGGGGACATGCCCTACGAGCAGTACTTC
TRBJ2-7 15 NA NA TRBV19 CASSISPGSSYEQYF TGTGCCAGTAGTATCTCGCCCGGGAGCTCCTACGAGCAGTACTTC
TRBJ2-2 15 NA NA TRBV3-1/TRBV3-2 CARRGRGGVTGELFF TGTGCCCGCAGGGGGCGGGGGGGCGTCACCGGGGAGCTGTTTTTT